Listed here are 17 T cell receptor beta chains from one sample, sequenced in a study of blood T cell repertoires in COVID-19. Generated by immunoSEQ multiplex PCR, the TCRdb table keeps only in-frame clones and is missing some. Of 180,000 or so clones listed, 86% are singletons. Sequencing used peripheral blood. The receptors come from a man aged 55 to 70 with acute or convalescent COVID-19.

The chain combines TRBV4-1 with TRBJ1-2, with D perhaps matching TRBD1 (5 bases). Trimming stripped 0 bases from V and 7 bases from J, with 18 bases between. Germline V lookup: CDR1 MGHRA, CDR2 YSYEKL. The CDR3 runs 16 residues. Here the CDR3 reads CASSQEGGGRRGGYTF. The CDR3 nucleotides are TGCGCCAGCAGCCAAGAGGGGGGAGGGAGGCGTGGTGGCTACACCTTC.

This sequence joins TRBV5-1 and TRBJ1-6, with D unclear. Trimming left V 0 bases short and J 8 bases short, with 12 bases between. The CDR3 totals 15 residues. CDR1 is SGHRS and CDR2 is YFSETQ in the germline V gene. CDR3 protein: CASSLDGRSDSPLHF. The DNA for the CDR3 is TGCGCCAGCAGCTTGGATGGCAGGTCGGATTCACCCCTCCACTTT.

This clone was seen at least ten times. The chain links TRBV4-1 to TRBJ2-7; 7 positions agree with TRBD1. The V and J ends lost 1 base and 9 bases, in that order; junction bases with no gene match: 3. The CDR3 is 12 residues long. CDR1 and CDR2 (germline): MGHRA, YSYEKL. This CDR3 reads CASSQVGDRQYF. The CDR3 DNA reads as TGCGCCAGCAGCCAAGTGGGGGACAGGCAGTACTTC.

The chain recombines TRBV21-1 with TRBJ2-1; TRBD2 was called by the table and not checked on the DNA. TRBV21-1 represents a pseudogene. The CDR3 runs to 16 residues. CDR3 amino acids: CASSSQTSRSSNEQFF. The CDR3 nucleotides read TGTGCCAGCAGCAGCCAGACTAGCCGATCATCCAATGAGCAGTTCTTC.

J is TRBJ1-2 and V is TRBV6-6, with TRBD1 matching over 7 bases. The trim removed 5 bases at V and 8 bases at J, leaving 8 bases unmatched. Germline CDR1 reads MNHNY; CDR2 reads SVGAGI (reference sequence). CDR3 length: 13 residues. The CDR3 loop reads CASSPTGVGGYTF. CDR3 coding DNA: TGTGCCAGCAGTCCTACAGGGGTGGGCGGCTACACCTTC.

The gene calls are TRBV5-5 and TRBJ2-1; D may be TRBD2 (5 bases). CDR3 length: 15 amino acids. Germline CDR1 reads SGHKS; CDR2 reads YYEKEE (reference sequence). The V gene lost 3 bases and the J gene lost 3 bases, with 13 bases spanning the gap. Written as DNA, the CDR3 is TGTGCCAGCAGCTCCGGAGGAGTGGGCTACAATGAGCAGTTCTTC. Translating it yields CASSSGGVGYNEQFF.

The rearrangement joins TRBV7-9 to TRBJ1-2, with 7 bases that match TRBD1. Germline V gene sequence: CDR1 SEHNR, CDR2 FQNEAQ (reference sequence). There are 13 residues in the CDR3. V was clipped by 5 bases and J by 7 bases; unmatched bases: 7. CDR3 region: CASSGGGGVGYTF. The DNA of the CDR3 is TGTGCCAGCAGCGGAGGGGGCGGGGTTGGCTACACCTTC. Variable domain in full (rest from reference TRBV7-9 and TRBJ1-2): DTGVSQNPRHKITKRGQNVTFRCDPISEHNRLYWYRQTLGQGPEFLTYFQNEAQLEKSRLLSDRFSAERPKGSFSTLEIQRTEQGDSAMYLCASSGGGGVGYTFGSGTRLTVV.

V gene TRBV7-9 combines with J gene TRBJ2-3, with 7 bases lining up with TRBD1. This CDR3 region has 14 residues. Germline CDR1 SEHNR, CDR2 FQNEAQ (reference sequence). V dropped 5 bases and J dropped 4; count of bases not matched to a gene: 6. The CDR3 loop is CASSRQGGPDTQYF. The CDR3 bases are TGTGCCAGCAGCCGACAGGGTGGGCCAGATACGCAGTATTTT. Full variable domain (outside the CDR3, taken from reference TRBV7-9 and TRBJ2-3): DTGVSQNPRHKITKRGQNVTFRCDPISEHNRLYWYRQTLGQGPEFLTYFQNEAQLEKSRLLSDRFSAERPKGSFSTLEIQRTEQGDSAMYLCASSRQGGPDTQYFGPGTRLTVL.

The chain joins TRBV7-3 to TRBJ2-1; 7 nucleotides align to TRBD2. Germline V gives CDR1 SGHTA, CDR2 FQGTGA. The CDR3 has 15 amino acids. V was pared by 4 bases and J by 4 bases, with 7 bases of the junction left unmatched. The CDR3 protein is CASSYLAATYNEQFF. CDR3 in DNA: TGTGCCAGCAGCTACCTAGCGGCTACGTACAATGAGCAGTTCTTC.

This clone occurred once. The chain has TRBV28 and TRBJ2-5; TRBD1 matches at 8 bases. Trimming took 5 bases from V and 2 from J; bases not matched to a gene: 10. The germline CDR1 and CDR2 sequences are MDHEN and SYDVKM. The CDR3 has 16 amino acids. This CDR3 reads CASSTIGTGDQETQYF. CDR3 sequence (DNA): TGTGCCAGCAGTACCATCGGGACAGGAGATCAAGAGACCCAGTACTTC.

The V call is TRBV11-2, the J call TRBJ1-2; D ambiguous. The CDR3 contains 13 residues. Per germline, CDR1 SGHAT and CDR2 FQNNGV. V shed 5 bases and J shed 2 bases, with 9 bases lying between them. CDR3: CASSPPLNYGYTF. The CDR3 bases are TGTGCCAGCAGCCCTCCACTCAACTATGGCTACACCTTC.

The rearrangement uses TRBV28 and TRBJ1-2; 8 nucleotides match TRBD1. This CDR3 is 13 amino acids long. The V gene's germline CDR1 is MDHEN and CDR2 SYDVKM. Trimming at V came to 10 bases and at J to 5 bases, leaving 9 bases not matched to a gene. The CDR3 loop reads CAISPGQAYGYTF. The CDR3 DNA is TGTGCCATCTCACCGGGACAGGCGTATGGCTACACCTTC.

V usage is TRBV9 and J usage is TRBJ2-1; a possible D gene is TRBD2 (6 bases). In germline, CDR1 is SGDLS, CDR2 YYNGEE. Trimming cost V 3 bases and J 0 bases, with 13 bases left between them. This CDR3 is 16 amino acids long. CDR3 amino acids: CASSGRDRSSYNEQFF. CDR3 sequence (DNA): TGTGCCAGCAGCGGGCGGGACCGGAGCTCCTACAATGAGCAGTTCTTC. The variable domain in full, completed from reference TRBV9 and TRBJ2-1, reads DSGVTQTPKHLITATGQRVTLRCSPRSGDLSVYWYQQSLDQGLQFLIQYYNGEERAKGNILERFSAQQFPDLHSELNLSSLELGDSALYFCASSGRDRSSYNEQFFGPGTRLTVL.

This chain uses TRBV18 with TRBJ1-4, with 7 bases matching TRBD1. Germline CDR1 KGHSH, CDR2 LQKENI. After removal of 6 bases from V and 3 bases from J, the junction contained 7 bases not matched to a gene. There are 15 residues in the CDR3. CDR3 DNA: TGTGCCAGCTCTCGCGGACAGGTTGCTAATGAAAAACTGTTTTTT. Residues: CASSRGQVANEKLFF.

V usage is TRBV6-1 and J usage is TRBJ1-1; 9 bases are a match to TRBD1. The germline CDR1 and CDR2 sequences are MNHNS and SASEGT. V shed 2 bases, J shed 1 base, and the junction held 11 bases outside the gene matches. The CDR3 loop spans 18 amino acids. CDR3 amino acids: CASSEWGQGASKNTEAFF. CDR3 DNA sequence: TGTGCCAGCAGTGAATGGGGACAGGGAGCGTCAAAGAACACTGAAGCTTTCTTT.

The gene calls are TRBV28 and TRBJ1-4; D is unresolved. From germline, CDR1 is MDHEN and CDR2 SYDVKM. Trimming pared 6 bases from V and 15 bases from J, leaving 23 bases between. The CDR3 is 14 amino acids. The CDR3 nucleotides read TGTGCCAGCAGACCAGTAGCCTTATCTTCGAAAATGTTTTTT. Translation gives CASRPVALSSKMFF.

The genes are TRBV6-5 and TRBJ2-3; TRBD1 matches 7 bases. V trimming: 7 bases; J trimming: 2 bases; junction bases outside the gene matches: 9. This CDR3 contains 15 residues. Per germline, CDR1 MNHEY and CDR2 SVGAGI. CDR3 amino acids: CASTLTGALTDTQYF. The DNA for the CDR3 is TGTGCCAGCACCCTTACAGGGGCTCTCACAGATACGCAGTATTTT.